A single sample gave rise to the 5 T cell receptor beta chains below, sequenced in a study of blood T cell repertoires in COVID-19. Libraries were prepared by immunoSEQ multiplex PCR; TCRdb keeps only in-frame clonotypes and omits some of them. The table shows approximately 300,000 clones, with 92% occurring only once. Sequencing was performed on PBMCs or T cells enriched from blood (not recorded which). The source of these receptors is a woman aged 25 to 39 who had recovered from COVID-19.

The chain uses TRBV19 and TRBJ1-2; 9 bases agree with TRBD1. The CDR3 is made up of 15 amino acids. The junction had 4 bases not matched to a gene; V was cut back by 3 bases and J by 2 bases. Germline CDR1 is LNHDA and CDR2 is SQIVND (reference sequence). The CDR3 loop is CASSMVGTGNYGYTF. The CDR3 coding sequence is TGTGCCAGTAGTATGGTTGGGACAGGGAACTATGGCTACACCTTC.

This sequence joins TRBV28 and TRBJ1-2; possibly TRBD1 for D (6 bases). CDR1 MDHEN and CDR2 SYDVKM come from the germline V gene. Trimming took off 4 bases at V and 4 bases at J, with 16 bases between the two ends. This CDR3 has 15 amino acids. The CDR3 protein is CASSSFQTGIYGYTF. CDR3 nucleotides: TGTGCCAGCAGTTCGTTTCAAACAGGGATCTATGGCTACACCTTC.

CDR3 sequence reads: CATSRHRDNQETQYF. The CDR3 region has the DNA TGTGCCACCAGCAGGCACCGGGACAACCAAGAGACCCAGTACTTC. The chain couples TRBV15 to TRBJ2-5; TRBD1 might be the D (6 bases). The germline CDR1 and CDR2 sequences are LNHNV and YYDKDF (reference sequence). Between the trimmed V and J ends, which lost 3 bases and 0 bases, there was a span of 11 bases. The CDR3 spans 15 residues.

V and J are TRBV5-1 and TRBJ1-1; D gene uncertain. Germline V gene lookup returns CDR1 SGHRS and CDR2 YFSETQ. The CDR3 length is 12 residues. V shed 0 bases and J shed 7 bases, with 7 bases lying between them. The CDR3 reads CASSLDTSEAFF. In nucleotides, the CDR3 is TGCGCCAGCAGCTTGGATACGAGTGAAGCTTTCTTT.

The chain combines TRBV29-1 with TRBJ1-1; D is undetermined. Germline CDR1 is SQVTM and CDR2 is ANQGSEA. Between the trimmed V and J ends, which lost 3 bases and 1 base, there was a span of 9 bases. This CDR3 comprises 13 residues. The CDR3 DNA reads as TGCAGCGTTGAGGGTGCAGGGAACACTGAAGCTTTCTTT. It specifies CSVEGAGNTEAFF.